The clone carrying this T cell receptor beta chain was seen at least ten times. This sample was included in a study of kidney transplant recipient with SARS-CoV-2 infection. Trimming pared 3 bases from V and 4 bases from J, leaving 9 bases between. The CDR3 extends over 13 amino acids. Germline V gene sequence: CDR1 LNHDA, CDR2 SQIVND (reference sequence). Using its own MiXCR run on the reads, TCRdb lists one record per CDR3 protein. The data show under 250,000 distinct CDR3 sequences, with more than 25% seen just once and less than 8.5% held by the top ten. The sequenced sample was a blood sample, obtained at baseline and between days 110 and 120 from a kidney transplant recipient. The chain employs TRBV19 and TRBJ1-2; D is unclear. The sequence was obtained from a young adult male patient who had COVID-19 and was a kidney transplant recipient. Some T cells could come from the graft donor. CDR3 nucleotide sequence: TGTGCCAGTAGTATCGGGATCCTCTATGGCTACACCTTC. This encodes CASSIGILYGYTF.